One sample yielded the 7 T cell receptor beta chains listed below, sequenced in a study of control samples from healthy donors and cancer patients. Repertoires were generated with immunoSEQ multiplex PCR, while TCRdb's copy carries only in-frame clones and drops some. The table includes approximately 100,000 clones, around 90% detected once. The material sequenced was blood. The receptor source for this set is a man aged 30 to 39 in good health.

The CDR3 here is CASSFLAGGEQFF. CDR3 coding DNA: TGTGCCAGCAGCTTCTTGGCCGGTGGTGAGCAGTTCTTC. The chain combines TRBV7-9 with TRBJ2-1; D is unresolved. Looked up from germline, CDR1 is SEHNR and CDR2 is FQNEAQ (reference sequence). Trimming removed 3 bases at V and 9 bases at J, with 12 bases between. CDR3 size: 13 residues. The variable domain in full, with the rest retrieved from reference TRBV7-9 and TRBJ2-1, is DTGVSQNPRHKITKRGQNVTFRCDPISEHNRLYWYRQTLGQGPEFLTYFQNEAQLEKSRLLSDRFSAERPKGSFSTLEIQRTEQGDSAMYLCASSFLAGGEQFFGPGTRLTVL.

J is TRBJ2-7 and V is TRBV2, with D hard to call. V was shortened by 0 bases and J by 2 bases, with 11 bases between the two germline ends. The CDR3 is 15 amino acids. Germline CDR1 SNHLY, CDR2 FYNNEI. The CDR3 sequence: CASSEAGQATYEQYF. Written as DNA, the CDR3 is TGTGCCAGCAGTGAAGCGGGCCAGGCGACCTACGAGCAGTACTTC. Together with reference TRBV2 and TRBJ2-7, the CDR3 gives the full variable domain: EPEVTQTPSHQVTQMGQEVILRCVPISNHLYFYWYRQILGQKVEFLVSFYNNEISEKSEIFDDQFSVERPDGSNFTLKIRSTKLEDSAMYFCASSEAGQATYEQYFGPGTRLTVT.

This clone was seen more than once but under ten times. The chain has TRBV27 and TRBJ2-7, with 10 bases identical to TRBD1. The CDR3 has 15 residues. Germline CDR1 MNHEY, CDR2 SMNVEV (reference sequence). V was clipped by 5 bases and J by 2 bases; unmatched bases: 6. The CDR3 DNA follows: TGTGCCAGCAGTATAGACAGGGGGCCCGCCTACGAGCAGTACTTC. Protein product: CASSIDRGPAYEQYF.

This clone was detected only once. This rearrangement joins TRBV10-3 to TRBJ2-7; D unresolved. Germline V gives CDR1 ENHRY, CDR2 SYGVKD. This CDR3 region has 12 residues. V lost 3 bases to trimming and J lost 2 bases, with 5 bases between them. The CDR3 DNA reads as TGTGCCATCAGTGACAGAACCTACGAGCAGTACTTC. Its translation: CAISDRTYEQYF.

The chain's CDR3 is CASSSSGRATHEQYF. The CDR3 nucleotides are TGTGCCAGCAGCTCTAGCGGGAGGGCGACACACGAGCAGTACTTC. The rearrangement links TRBV7-9 to TRBJ2-7; 12 nucleotides align to TRBD2. Germline CDR1 is SEHNR and CDR2 is FQNEAQ (reference sequence). The CDR3 consists of 15 residues. J was trimmed by 5 bases and V by 4 bases; bases with no gene match: 6.

The genes are TRBV11-3 and TRBJ2-3; the D gene is possibly TRBD2 (5 bases). V lost 5 bases to trimming and J lost 6 bases, with 18 bases between them. Germline CDR1 reads SGHNT; CDR2 reads YENEEA. The CDR3 sequence is 15 residues long. The CDR3 is CASSGGQAAWDTQYF. Here the CDR3 DNA reads TGTGCCAGCAGCGGCGGGCAGGCGGCTTGGGATACGCAGTATTTT.

The rearrangement links TRBV4-1 to TRBJ2-7; 14 bases line up with TRBD2. Germline V lookup: CDR1 MGHRA, CDR2 YSYEKL. Unmatched junction bases numbered 3, after V lost 1 base and J lost 4 bases. This CDR3 is built from 16 residues. In DNA, the CDR3 is TGCGCCAGCAGCCAAGCCCGGACTAGCGGGAGGTACGAGCAGTACTTC. Amino acids: CASSQARTSGRYEQYF.